A single sample gave rise to the 31 T cell receptor beta chains below, sequenced in a study of blood T cell repertoires in COVID-19. Clones were sequenced by immunoSEQ multiplex PCR, and TCRdb holds only the in-frame ones, with some missing. This table holds some 490,000 clones, approximately 86% found once. Sequencing was done on a sample of PBMCs or T cells enriched from blood (not recorded which). The receptors were sampled from a woman in her fifties or sixties who had recovered from COVID-19.

The rearrangement uses TRBV5-5 and TRBJ1-3; D ambiguous. Trimming pared 2 bases from V and 0 bases from J, leaving 15 bases between. Germline CDR1 SGHKS, CDR2 YYEKEE (reference sequence). This CDR3 region has 17 residues. The CDR3 region is CASSLFATESSGNTIYF. CDR3 DNA: TGTGCCAGCAGCTTATTCGCAACAGAGAGCTCTGGAAACACCATATATTTT.

The chain uses TRBV7-9 and TRBJ1-2; D is unresolved. This CDR3 contains 12 residues. The germline V gene encodes CDR1 SEHNR and CDR2 FQNEAQ (reference sequence). V lost 3 bases, J lost 3 bases, and 5 bases lay in between. CDR3 residues: CASSFSDYGYTF. DNA of the CDR3: TGTGCCAGCAGCTTCAGTGACTATGGCTACACCTTC.

The chain has TRBV2 and TRBJ2-3, with 8 bases that match TRBD1. Trimming cost V 3 bases and J 6 bases; bases outside gene matches: 8. The CDR3 sequence is 15 residues long. Germline values: CDR1 SNHLY, CDR2 FYNNEI. The CDR3 DNA follows: TGTGCCAGCAGTGATTACGGCAGGGGGCGCGATACGCAGTATTTT. Translation: CASSDYGRGRDTQYF.

As for this clone: Compared with germline, one end of the junction differs, possibly owing to a read error. The rearrangement joins TRBV24-1 to TRBJ2-3, with 9 bases identical to TRBD1. The length of the CDR3 is 15 residues. Germline values: CDR1 KGHDR, CDR2 SFDVKD. The CDR3 DNA reads as TGTGCCACCAGTGACCGGACAGGGGAGGGTGATATGCAGTATTTT. Translating it yields CATSDRTGEGDMQYF.

The rearrangement links TRBV4-1 to TRBJ1-1, with D possibly matching TRBD1 (5 bases). This CDR3 spans 13 amino acids. V was shortened by 4 bases and J by 1 base, with 7 bases between the two germline ends. Germline assignment: CDR1 MGHRA and CDR2 YSYEKL. The CDR3 DNA is TGCGCCAGCAGCCCCACAGGGAACACTGAAGCTTTCTTT. It specifies CASSPTGNTEAFF.

The gene calls are TRBV6-5 and TRBJ2-7; 9 bases fit TRBD1. This CDR3 contains 13 residues. Per the germline V gene, CDR1 is MNHEY and CDR2 is SVGAGI. V was pared by 10 bases and J by 3 bases, with 7 bases of the junction left unmatched. The CDR3 loop reads CATGQGSHYEQYF. CDR3 nucleotides: TGTGCCACGGGACAGGGAAGTCACTACGAGCAGTACTTC.

The rearrangement uses TRBV24-1 and TRBJ2-1, with D tentatively TRBD2 (6 bases). V was shortened by 3 bases and J by 9 bases, with 14 bases between the two germline ends. The germline V gene encodes CDR1 KGHDR and CDR2 SFDVKD. CDR3 length equals 14 residues. In DNA, the CDR3 is TGTGCCACCAGTGATGCCCAGGGAGGAGGTGAGCAGTTCTTC. It codes for CATSDAQGGGEQFF.

CDR3 nucleotide sequence: TGTGCCAGCAGCGCAGGACAGGGCCGCTCTGGGGCCAACGTCCTGACTTTC. Protein: CASSAGQGRSGANVLTF. V and J are TRBV9 and TRBJ2-6, with 8 positions matching TRBD1. The CDR3 runs to 17 residues. V lost 3 bases to trimming and J lost 0 bases; unmatched junction nucleotides: 5. CDR1 SGDLS and CDR2 YYNGEE come from the germline V gene.

The chain uses TRBV5-5 and TRBJ2-4, with D possibly being TRBD1 (6 bases). CDR3 length equals 12 residues. CDR1 and CDR2 (germline): SGHKS, YYEKEE (reference sequence). The ends were cut back, 2 bases at V and 7 bases at J, with 7 bases in the middle. DNA for the CDR3: TGTGCCAGCAGCTTACAGGGTAACATTCAGTACTTC. Translation: CASSLQGNIQYF.

The V and J genes are TRBV27 and TRBJ2-3; D gene unclear. Looked up from germline, CDR1 is MNHEY and CDR2 is SMNVEV (reference sequence). The V end lost 3 bases, the J end lost 4 bases, and 11 bases lay between the germline ends. This CDR3 contains 14 residues. The CDR3 coding sequence is TGTGCCAGCAGTTTCGGTAGAGGCGCAGATACGCAGTATTTT. Protein product: CASSFGRGADTQYF.

The J gene is TRBJ2-7, the V gene TRBV13; D is ambiguous. This CDR3 is built from 14 residues. Germline assignment: CDR1 PRHDT and CDR2 FYEKMQ (reference sequence). V gave up 0 bases and J gave up 6 bases, with 12 bases separating them. The chain's CDR3 is CASSLGGTQIEQYF. In DNA form, the CDR3 reads TGTGCCAGCAGCTTAGGTGGCACCCAAATCGAGCAGTACTTC. The full variable domain, its missing parts supplied by reference TRBV13 and TRBJ2-7, is AAGVIQSPRHLIKEKRETATLKCYPIPRHDTVYWYQQGPGQDPQFLISFYEKMQSDKGSIPDRFSAQQFSDYHSELNMSSLELGDSALYFCASSLGGTQIEQYFGPGTRLTVT.

The V gene is TRBV19, the J gene TRBJ2-3, with 7 bases lining up with TRBD2. The CDR3 is 15 residues long. V lost 9 bases, J lost 6 bases, and 15 bases stayed unmatched. CDR1 LNHDA and CDR2 SQIVND come from the germline V gene (reference sequence). This chain's CDR3 is CASRDPSGGVDTQYF. The CDR3 DNA sequence: TGTGCCAGCAGAGACCCTAGCGGTGGTGTGGATACGCAGTATTTT.

J is TRBJ1-1 and V is TRBV5-1; 8 bases line up with TRBD1. The CDR3 loop spans 14 amino acids. With V trimmed by 4 bases and J by 3 bases, 5 bases remained unmatched. Germline CDR1 SGHRS, CDR2 YFSETQ. This CDR3 is CASSAGTGYTEAFF. CDR3 bases: TGCGCCAGCAGCGCCGGGACAGGCTACACTGAAGCTTTCTTT.

In this sample, this clone turned up once. The genes are TRBV3-1 (or the pseudogene TRBV3-2) and TRBJ2-1; 10 nucleotides line up with TRBD2. Looked up from germline, CDR1 is LGHDT and CDR2 is YNNKEL (reference sequence). This CDR3 contains 15 residues. V shed 4 bases and J 6 bases; nucleotides not matched to a gene: 6. The CDR3 coding sequence is TGTGCCAGCAGCCCCGGTTTAGCGGGGGGCAATGAGCAGTTCTTC. Protein sequence: CASSPGLAGGNEQFF.

The chain is built from TRBV5-1 and TRBJ2-3, with 7 bases lining up with TRBD1. The junction had 3 bases not matched to a gene; V was cut back by 2 bases and J by 6 bases. Germline V CDR1 and CDR2: SGHRS, YFSETQ. The CDR3 spans 13 residues. The chain's CDR3 is CASSFQGVDTQYF. The DNA of the CDR3 is TGCGCCAGCAGCTTCCAGGGGGTGGATACGCAGTATTTT. The full variable domain, with the rest looked up from reference TRBV5-1 and TRBJ2-3, is KAGVTQTPRYLIKTRGQQVTLSCSPISGHRSVSWYQQTPGQGLQFLFEYFSETQRNKGNFPGRFSGRQFSNSRSEMNVSTLELGDSALYLCASSFQGVDTQYFGPGTRLTVL.

The V gene is TRBV28, the J gene TRBJ1-4; 8 nucleotides agree with TRBD1. The length of the CDR3 is 18 residues. Per germline, CDR1 MDHEN and CDR2 SYDVKM. With V trimmed by 2 bases and J by 0 bases, 8 bases remained unmatched. The CDR3 DNA sequence: TGTGCCAGCAGTTTAAGGGACAGGTCGTTGTCAACTAATGAAAAACTGTTTTTT. It yields the protein CASSLRDRSLSTNEKLFF. The complete variable domain, with remaining parts taken from reference TRBV28 and TRBJ1-4, reads DVKVTQSSRYLVKRTGEKVFLECVQDMDHENMFWYRQDPGLGLRLIYFSYDVKMKEKGDIPEGYSVSREKKERFSLILESASTNQTSMYLCASSLRDRSLSTNEKLFFGSGTQLSVL.

V and J are TRBV13 and TRBJ2-7, with 8 bases lining up with TRBD2. V lost 4 bases and J lost 5; bases outside the gene matches: 10. Germline V lookup: CDR1 PRHDT, CDR2 FYEKMQ (reference sequence). CDR3 length equals 15 residues. The CDR3 sequence is CASSSGGAVGDEQYF. For the CDR3, the DNA is TGTGCCAGCAGCTCGGGGGGGGCCGTAGGCGACGAGCAGTACTTC.

The chain uses TRBV3-1 (or the pseudogene TRBV3-2) and TRBJ1-1; the D is unclear. Germline V lookup: CDR1 LGHDT, CDR2 YNNKEL (reference sequence). V was cut by 1 base and J by 5 bases, with 14 bases left in between. The CDR3 extends over 15 amino acids. Here the CDR3 reads CASSQGSRGWTEAFF. The CDR3 nucleotides are TGTGCCAGCAGCCAAGGTTCGCGGGGATGGACTGAAGCTTTCTTT.

The V gene is TRBV3-1 (or the pseudogene TRBV3-2), the J gene TRBJ2-1, with 9 nucleotides matching TRBD2. Trimming took 1 base from V and 8 from J; bases not matched to a gene: 6. This CDR3 region has 15 residues. The germline CDR1 and CDR2 sequences are LGHDT and YNNKEL (reference sequence). CDR3 in DNA: TGTGCCAGCAGCCAAGCTGGCGGGGGGGCCTATGAGCAGTTCTTC. Protein product: CASSQAGGGAYEQFF.

The rearrangement links TRBV9 to TRBJ1-2; weak D call: TRBD1 (6 bases). CDR3 length: 16 residues. CDR1 SGDLS and CDR2 YYNGEE come from the germline V gene. The V end lost 0 bases, the J end lost 3 bases, and 15 bases lay between the germline ends. This CDR3 reads CASSVGAGGVDYGYTF. In DNA form, the CDR3 reads TGTGCCAGCAGCGTAGGGGCGGGGGGCGTGGACTATGGCTACACCTTC. The entire variable domain, with the rest obtained from reference TRBV9 and TRBJ1-2, is as follows: DSGVTQTPKHLITATGQRVTLRCSPRSGDLSVYWYQQSLDQGLQFLIQYYNGEERAKGNILERFSAQQFPDLHSELNLSSLELGDSALYFCASSVGAGGVDYGYTFGSGTRLTVV.

The chain couples TRBV19 to TRBJ1-6; 10 bases are shared with TRBD1. Germline V lookup: CDR1 LNHDA, CDR2 SQIVND (reference sequence). V trimming: 7 bases; J trimming: 8 bases; junction bases outside the gene matches: 14. This CDR3 has 17 amino acids. DNA for the CDR3: TGTGCCAGTACCCGGGGCGAGGGGACAGGGGTTTATTCACCCCTCCACTTT. Its translation: CASTRGEGTGVYSPLHF. Drawing the rest from reference TRBV19 and TRBJ1-6, the complete variable domain is DGGITQSPKYLFRKEGQNVTLSCEQNLNHDAMYWYRQDPGQGLRLIYYSQIVNDFQKGDIAEGYSVSREKKESFPLTVTSAQKNPTAFYLCASTRGEGTGVYSPLHFGNGTRLTVT.

There are a few counts of this clone. The genes are TRBV28 and TRBJ1-5; no definite D call. Looked up from germline, CDR1 is MDHEN and CDR2 is SYDVKM. The CDR3 has 11 residues. Trimming removed 8 bases at V and 7 bases at J, with 9 bases between. In DNA, the CDR3 is TGTGCCAGCTCCCGGAGACAGCCCCAGCATTTT. The encoded protein is CASSRRQPQHF.

The chain links TRBV3-1 (or the pseudogene TRBV3-2) to TRBJ2-1; 11 nucleotides align to TRBD2. CDR1 and CDR2 (germline): LGHDT, YNNKEL (reference sequence). Trimming removed 6 bases from V and 6 bases from J; junction bases left unmatched: 7. The CDR3 has 15 amino acids. CDR3 loop: CASRPLAGGPNEQFF. The CDR3 DNA follows: TGTGCCAGCAGGCCCTTAGCGGGGGGGCCCAATGAGCAGTTCTTC.

A word on this clone: Other DNA sequences in the same sample also yield this CDR3. This chain connects TRBV12-3 or TRBV12-4 to TRBJ1-5, with a tentative D call TRBD1 (6 bases). Between the trimmed V and J ends, which lost 6 bases and 5 bases, there was a span of 11 bases. The CDR3 covers 13 residues. The chain's CDR3 is CASSLTGDQPQHF. The CDR3 DNA follows: TGTGCCAGCAGCCTGACAGGAGATCAGCCCCAGCATTTT.

The J gene is TRBJ1-3, the V gene TRBV2; TRBD1 agrees at 9 bases. The V and J ends lost 11 bases and 8 bases, in that order; junction bases with no gene match: 7. Germline V gives CDR1 SNHLY, CDR2 FYNNEI. This CDR3 has 12 amino acids. The CDR3 DNA reads as TGTGCCTATCGACAGGGGGTGGACACCATATATTTT. Protein product: CAYRQGVDTIYF. The variable domain in full, with the rest retrieved from reference TRBV2 and TRBJ1-3, is EPEVTQTPSHQVTQMGQEVILRCVPISNHLYFYWYRQILGQKVEFLVSFYNNEISEKSEIFDDQFSVERPDGSNFTLKIRSTKLEDSAMYFCAYRQGVDTIYFGEGSWLTVV.

Only one count was recorded for this clone. V and J are TRBV29-1 and TRBJ1-2; D ambiguous. The CDR3 covers 14 residues. Trimming stripped 0 bases from V and 5 bases from J, with 13 bases between. Germline V gives CDR1 SQVTM, CDR2 ANQGSEA. The CDR3 region is CSVEDRDEGYGYTF. The CDR3 DNA follows: TGCAGCGTTGAAGATCGTGACGAGGGATATGGCTACACCTTC.

The chain joins TRBV3-1 (or the pseudogene TRBV3-2) to TRBJ1-2; TRBD1 might be the D (6 bases). This CDR3 is 16 amino acids long. The V end lost 1 base, the J end lost 2 bases, and 14 bases lay between the germline ends. CDR1 is LGHDT and CDR2 is YNNKEL in the germline V gene (reference sequence). The CDR3: CASSQGTGGRNYGYTF. The DNA for the CDR3 is TGTGCCAGCAGCCAAGGGACGGGGGGGCGGAACTATGGCTACACCTTC.

The chain has TRBV11-2 and TRBJ1-2, with 10 bases lining up with TRBD1. CDR1 SGHAT and CDR2 FQNNGV come from the germline V gene. CDR3 size: 16 residues. Trimming took 6 bases from V and 2 from J; bases not matched to a gene: 9. In DNA form, the CDR3 reads TGTGCCAGCAGGAAAATACCGGGACAGGGGAACTATGGCTACACCTTC. This gives the protein CASRKIPGQGNYGYTF.

The gene calls are TRBV9 and TRBJ1-2; a weak D match, TRBD1 (5 bases). The V and J ends lost 4 bases and 3 bases respectively, with 16 bases between them. CDR1 is SGDLS, CDR2 YYNGEE, per germline. The CDR3 loop spans 15 amino acids. The chain's CDR3 is CASSPRAGQYYGYTF. CDR3 nucleotide sequence: TGTGCCAGCAGCCCCCGAGCGGGGCAGTACTATGGCTACACCTTC. The full variable domain, in which reference TRBV9 and TRBJ1-2 provide the parts outside the CDR3, is DSGVTQTPKHLITATGQRVTLRCSPRSGDLSVYWYQQSLDQGLQFLIQYYNGEERAKGNILERFSAQQFPDLHSELNLSSLELGDSALYFCASSPRAGQYYGYTFGSGTRLTVV.

V is TRBV9 and J is TRBJ1-4; 7 bases are shared with TRBD1. The germline V gene has CDR1 SGDLS and CDR2 YYNGEE. The CDR3 totals 14 residues. V trimming: 3 bases; J trimming: 6 bases; junction bases outside the gene matches: 5. The CDR3 sequence is CASSGKGADEKLFF. The CDR3 nucleotides read TGTGCCAGCAGCGGCAAGGGGGCGGATGAAAAACTGTTTTTT.

This chain connects TRBV19 to TRBJ1-1; TRBD1 might be the D (5 bases). V gave up 2 bases and J gave up 0 bases, with 10 bases separating them. From germline, CDR1 is LNHDA and CDR2 SQIVND (reference sequence). The CDR3 is made up of 15 amino acids. CDR3 sequence reads: CASSISGGLNTEAFF. The CDR3 DNA follows: TGTGCCAGTAGTATATCCGGGGGGTTGAACACTGAAGCTTTCTTT.